There are many counts of the clone carrying this T cell receptor (beta chain). Its antigen remains unknown. The data were obtained in a study of T cells after yellow fever vaccination. Points from the study as a whole: Clonotypes found in both CD4 and CD8 compartments made up a small share. FACS-sorted repertoires could contain abundant clonotypes contaminating from the bulk population.

TCRdb fed the 5' RACE reads into MiXCR, producing one record per CDR3 protein. The sample comprises more than 300,000 distinct CDR3 sequences, around 4.4% of which are singletons, and around 19% rests with the top ten. Here the sequenced sample was PBMCs, taken 15 days after the yellow fever booster vaccination. The TCR originated in a man aged 18 to 30 who received the YFV17D yellow fever vaccine.

In DNA form, the CDR3 reads TGCAGTGCTAGCCCGCGGGACGGGGTCTACAATGAGCAGTTCTTC. It codes for CSASPRDGVYNEQFF. This rearrangement joins TRBV20-1 to TRBJ2-1; D is possibly TRBD2 (6 bases). This CDR3 has 15 residues. Trimming removed 3 bases at V and 3 bases at J, with 15 bases between. CDR1 is DFQATT and CDR2 is SNEGSKA in the germline V gene (reference sequence).